A selection of T cell receptor beta chains follows, all from one sample in a study of graft-versus-host responses after intestinal transplantation. The table came from immunoSEQ multiplex PCR; TCRdb's copy has only in-frame clones and leaves some out. The sample records 30,000 to 40,000 clones, 94% being singletons. Their target antigens are unknown. The sample consisted of unstimulated CD4+ T cells sorted from spleen or lymph node cells, taken before transplant. The receptors were gathered from a human donor who was the organ donor for an intestinal transplant. Each CDR3 is given with its conserved first and last residue.

V	CDR3
TRBV7-6	CASSFRPGQPPEAFF
TRBV27	CASSLSAGPGELFF
TRBV6-1	CASSASGTVNTEAFF
TRBV10-2	CASRPLAGEETQYF
TRBV7-9	CASSSAVPGNYGYTF
TRBV7-3	CASSLERVSYEQYF
TRBV18	CASSPPRTGNEKLFF
TRBV7-2	CASSPGQGNYGYTF
TRBV6-5	CASSQDRSYEQYF
TRBV7-2	CASSGTGSYEQYF
TRBV18	CASSPWGTGELFF
TRBV20-1	CSASSPGELFF
TRBV7-2	CASSLGLAGGQETQYF
TRBV30	CAWSAQNTGELFF
TRBV5-1	CASSAGTANTGELFF
TRBV6-9	CASSYQDRGAYEQYF
TRBV29-1	CSVWAPNTGELFF
TRBV14	CARRKPLEYRDRRPNSFSYEQYF
TRBV7-2	CASSFYGGQETQYF
TRBV5-5	CASSFQGATNEKLFF
TRBV5-8	CASRRGSNSPLHF
TRBV21-1	CASTSGDRGNPGNTIYF
TRBV9	CASSAQETQYF
TRBV7-2	CASSRDRPNEQFF
TRBV4-3	CASSKRGPSYNEQFF
TRBV14	CASSPLRTGNYGYTF
TRBV5-6	CASSPLPPQRGEQYF
TRBV7-5	CARTPSDRVFIQPQHF
TRBV27	CASRGGGTGELFF
TRBV7-9	CASSLEMTSSYEQYF
TRBV10-3	CAISDGGFTF
TRBV6-6	CASSLKTGGSGNTIYF
TRBV2	CASSETGVAGHEQFF
TRBV4-3	CASSRGTGPNYNEQFF
TRBV6-5	CASSYSGLAGEETQYF
TRBV6-6	CASSFQGSGGYTF
TRBV28	CASSLARVGYTF
TRBV7-2	CASSLGGGRGTDTQYF
TRBV25-1	CASSDRGSYEQYF
TRBV5-1	CASSLGLLEDTQYF
TRBV5-1	CASSLKPAELFATNEKLFF
TRBV19	CASSIRYWSTGAYQETQYF
TRBV5-1	CASSLDRNTGELFF
TRBV25-1	CASSEASGYSYNEQFF
TRBV18	CASSPPVYRGTEAFF
TRBV13	CASSAPHVNLNTEAFF
TRBV6-6	CASFEVGPHEQFF
TRBV30	CAWAWPPRGRAYEQYF
TRBV30	CAWNMRSRPSTDTQYF
TRBV9	CASSIQVYGYTF
TRBV11-3	CASSLDDYGEQFF
TRBV5-1	CASSYGQGHYEGYTEAFF
TRBV5-1	CASSFGVGEKLFF